This T cell receptor (beta chain) came from a study of T cells after yellow fever vaccination. With respect to this clonotype: Its target is not known.

The study made its TCR cDNA through 5'RACE template switching. That step introduced a universal primer site along with UMIs. Using its own MiXCR run on the 5' RACE reads, TCRdb lists one record per CDR3 protein. Of under 700,000 distinct CDR3 sequences listed, around 16% are singletons. The study, taken as a whole, reports: Detected again after the booster were most primary-vaccination clones, at 95% to 98% CD4 and about 89% CD8.

V was cut by 5 bases and J by 4 bases, with 14 bases left in between. Germline V gene sequence: CDR1 DFQATT, CDR2 SNEGSKA (reference sequence). The CDR3 totals 14 residues. V gene TRBV20-1 combines with J gene TRBJ2-2; no firm D call. The TCR originated in a man aged 18 to 35 who received the YFV17D yellow fever vaccine. The sample was PBMCs, taken 4 to 6 days after the first yellow fever vaccination. CDR3 sequence: CSAAGRDLTGELFF. The CDR3 DNA sequence: TGCAGTGCTGCAGGTCGTGATCTCACCGGGGAGCTGTTTTTT.